This T cell receptor (beta chain) was documented in a study of CD8 T cells in Susac syndrome. This CDR3 is built from 13 residues. With 5 bases removed from V and 6 bases from J, the gap between germline ends came to 14 bases. Germline values: CDR1 SGHDT, CDR2 YYEEEE. RNA amounts of about 0.5 to 1 ug underwent reverse transcription with random hexamers. By means of immunoSEQ multiplex PCR, TCR beta CDR3 spanning 54 Vbeta and 13 Jbeta underwent amplification. TCRdb re-derived calls from the immunoSEQ multiplex PCR reads in MiXCR, one entry per CDR3 protein. The table includes about 150,000 distinct CDR3 sequences, 93% detected once. Sequencing of TCR beta covered CD8+ and CD4+ T cells obtained from blood. In the multiple sclerosis control group, patients were treatment-naive and had stable or active relapsing-remitting disease. Negative magnetic isolation gave CD8+ and CD4+ cells; FACS enriched CD8+ TEMRA.

The chain employs TRBV5-6 and TRBJ2-5; D is uncertain. The sequence was obtained from a human donor with multiple sclerosis. The sample taken for sequencing was CD4+ T cells from PBMCs. CDR3 residues: CASSTAYRKTQYF. The CDR3 bases are TGTGCCAGCAGTACCGCCTACCGAAAGACCCAGTACTTC. The whole variable domain, remainder taken from reference TRBV5-6 and TRBJ2-5, is DAGVTQSPTHLIKTRGQQVTLRCSPKSGHDTVSWYQQALGQGPQFIFQYYEEEERQRGNFPDRFSGHQFPNYSSELNVNALLLGDSALYLCASSTAYRKTQYFGPGTRLLVL.